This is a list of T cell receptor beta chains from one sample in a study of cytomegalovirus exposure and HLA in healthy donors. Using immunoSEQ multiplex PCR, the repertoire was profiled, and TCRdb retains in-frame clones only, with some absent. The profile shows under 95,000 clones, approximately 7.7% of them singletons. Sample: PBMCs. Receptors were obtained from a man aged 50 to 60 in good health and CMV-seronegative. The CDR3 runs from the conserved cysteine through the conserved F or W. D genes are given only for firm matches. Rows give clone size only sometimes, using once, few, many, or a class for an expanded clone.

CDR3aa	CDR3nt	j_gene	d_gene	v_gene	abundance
CASIPTGASGTQYF	TGCGCCAGCATTCCGACAGGGGCATCGGGGACCCAGTACTTC	TRBJ2-5	TRBD1	TRBV10-2	few
CASSLRLAGVPGELFF	TGTGCCAGCAGCTTGCGACTAGCGGGAGTACCGGGGGAGCTGTTTTTT	TRBJ2-2	TRBD2	TRBV7-6	few
CASILLRGGPPYEQYF	TGCGCCAGCATCCTTCTTAGGGGGGGGCCCCCCTACGAGCAGTACTTC	TRBJ2-7	NA	TRBV10-1	few
CASSFPGGSNQPQHF	TGTGCCAGCAGTTTCCCGGGGGGAAGCAATCAGCCCCAGCATTTT	TRBJ1-5	NA	TRBV28	once
CATRRGQGKFKNTEAFF	TGTGCCACCCGGAGGGGACAGGGAAAGTTCAAGAACACTGAAGCTTTCTTT	TRBJ1-1	TRBD1	TRBV25-1	few
CASSLYTRGPGQPQHF	TGTGCCAGCAGCTTATACACCAGGGGGCCGGGTCAGCCCCAGCATTTT	TRBJ1-5	TRBD1	TRBV7-2	few
CASRGLGQGADGYTF	TGTGCCAGCAGGGGGCTCGGACAGGGGGCGGATGGCTACACCTTC	TRBJ1-2	TRBD1	TRBV6-5	NA
CAWSSLGLADNEQFF	TGTGCCTGGAGTTCCCTCGGACTAGCGGATAATGAGCAGTTCTTC	TRBJ2-1	TRBD2	TRBV30	few
CSVRTGQNNSPLHF	TGCAGCGTGCGTACCGGACAGAATAATTCACCCCTCCACTTT	TRBJ1-6	NA	TRBV29-1	few
CASSSGSWDQETQYF	TGTGCCAGCAGTAGCGGGAGCTGGGACCAAGAGACCCAGTACTTC	TRBJ2-5	TRBD2	TRBV6-5	few
CASIRTGASEKLFF	TGTGCCAGCATCCGGACAGGGGCATCAGAAAAACTGTTTTTT	TRBJ1-4	TRBD1	TRBV28	few
CASSPPGQGSNQPQHF	TGTGCCAGCAGTCCTCCGGGACAGGGGAGCAATCAGCCCCAGCATTTT	TRBJ1-5	TRBD1	TRBV28	few
CASSPSGVVSDTQYF	TGTGCCAGCAGCCCTAGCGGGGTGGTATCAGATACGCAGTATTTT	TRBJ2-3	TRBD2	TRBV27	few
CASSPVPGLAGGTNEQFF	TGCGCCAGCAGCCCAGTCCCTGGACTAGCGGGGGGTACCAATGAGCAGTTCTTC	TRBJ2-1	TRBD2	TRBV4-1	NA
CASSGRFSYEQYF	TGCGCCAGCAGCGGCAGATTCTCCTACGAGCAGTACTTC	TRBJ2-7	NA	TRBV5-1	NA
CASSLNQGGYEQYF	TGTGCCAGCAGCTTAAATCAGGGTGGATACGAGCAGTACTTC	TRBJ2-7	NA	TRBV11-2	few
CASSLDLGEAQHF	TGTGCCAGCAGCTTAGATCTCGGAGAGGCCCAGCATTTT	TRBJ1-5	NA	TRBV11-2	few
CASGQGTGNTIYF	TGTGCCAGCGGACAGGGCACTGGAAACACCATATATTTT	TRBJ1-3	TRBD1	TRBV28	few
CAISQTGGPEQYF	TGTGCCATCAGCCAGACGGGAGGGCCTGAGCAGTACTTC	TRBJ2-7	TRBD2	TRBV10-3	few
CASSTGLAGTETQYF	TGTGCCAGTAGTACCGGACTAGCGGGTACAGAGACCCAGTACTTC	TRBJ2-5	TRBD2	TRBV19	NA
CASSLTSTYEQYF	TGTGCCAGCAGCCTGACTAGTACCTACGAGCAGTACTTC	TRBJ2-7	NA	TRBV5-6	NA
CASSSSGRDLGLYNSPLHF	TGTGCCAGCAGCTCTAGTGGCCGGGACTTGGGACTATATAATTCACCCCTCCACTTT	TRBJ1-6	NA	TRBV11-2	few
CASSLLGGSTDTQYF	TGTGCCAGCAGCCTGTTAGGGGGTAGCACAGATACGCAGTATTTT	TRBJ2-3	NA	TRBV6-5	NA
CASSKRTGGSSDTIYF	TGCGCCAGCAGTAAACGGACAGGGGGCTCCTCGGACACCATATATTTT	TRBJ1-3	TRBD1	TRBV10-2	few
CASTMGTAGDTQYF	TGTGCCAGCACTATGGGGACTGCCGGAGATACGCAGTATTTT	TRBJ2-3	NA	TRBV7-9	NA
CASSQAVGTGELFF	TGCGCCAGCAGCCAAGCTGTCGGCACCGGGGAGCTGTTTTTT	TRBJ2-2	NA	TRBV4-3	few
CASSDRPGQHNQPQHF	TGTGCCAGCAGTGACAGACCGGGACAACACAATCAGCCCCAGCATTTT	TRBJ1-5	NA	TRBV6-1	NA
CASSQDLAQYQETQYF	TGCGCCAGCAGCCAAGATTTAGCTCAGTACCAAGAGACCCAGTACTTC	TRBJ2-5	NA	TRBV4-1	NA
CASSPRDRGLYEQFF	TGTGCCAGCAGCCCCAGGGACAGGGGGCTTTACGAGCAGTTCTTC	TRBJ2-1	TRBD1	TRBV11-2	NA
CAVPTGTSDYGYTF	TGTGCCGTACCCACAGGGACGAGTGACTATGGCTACACCTTC	TRBJ1-2	NA	TRBV7-9	few
CASSIRRGQGDQPQHF	TGTGCCAGTAGTATCCGGCGGGGACAGGGAGATCAGCCCCAGCATTTT	TRBJ1-5	TRBD1	TRBV19	few
CASTRGGAVDTQYF	TGTGCCAGCACCCGGGGGGGAGCGGTAGATACGCAGTATTTT	TRBJ2-3	TRBD2	TRBV9	few
CASSLSSGTGQPQHF	TGTGCCAGCAGTTTATCCTCGGGTACAGGTCAGCCCCAGCATTTT	TRBJ1-5	NA	TRBV28	few
CASSTAGGLNEKLFF	TGTGCCAGCAGTACCGCAGGGGGTTTGAATGAAAAACTGTTTTTT	TRBJ1-4	TRBD1	TRBV27	few
CASSQDLKALPGELFF	TGCGCCAGCAGCCAAGATTTGAAAGCTTTGCCCGGGGAGCTGTTTTTT	TRBJ2-2	NA	TRBV4-3	few
CASNLPGAARGELFF	TGTGCCAGCAACCTTCCAGGGGCGGCGCGGGGGGAGCTGTTTTTT	TRBJ2-2	NA	TRBV28	few
CASSLGSFLANEQFF	TGTGCCAGCAGCTTGGGCAGTTTCTTAGCCAATGAGCAGTTCTTC	TRBJ2-1	NA	TRBV5-5	NA
CASSRGTSGSSYNEQFF	TGTGCCAGTAGTAGGGGGACTAGCGGGTCCTCTTACAATGAGCAGTTCTTC	TRBJ2-1	TRBD2	TRBV19	few
CASSLTLAVSTDTQYF	TGTGCCAGCAGCTTAACACTAGCGGTTAGCACAGATACGCAGTATTTT	TRBJ2-3	TRBD2	TRBV7-6	NA
CASSTDINGEQFF	TGTGCCAGCAGCACAGATATTAACGGTGAGCAGTTCTTC	TRBJ2-1	NA	TRBV11-3	few
CASSIEGGSPAGNEQYF	TGTGCCAGTAGTATAGAAGGGGGATCCCCCGCTGGGAACGAGCAGTACTTC	TRBJ2-7	NA	TRBV19	few
CASRPDRQAGELFF	TGTGCCAGCAGACCGGACAGGCAGGCCGGGGAGCTGTTTTTT	TRBJ2-2	TRBD1	TRBV28	few
CASRNSGLAGAGANVLTF	TGTGCCAGCAGAAACTCCGGACTAGCGGGAGCCGGGGCCAACGTCCTGACTTTC	TRBJ2-6	TRBD2	TRBV28	NA
CASSFTGNEFEPQHF	TGTGCCAGCAGTTTTACAGGGAACGAGTTTGAGCCCCAGCATTTT	TRBJ1-5	NA	TRBV27	NA
CASSLTPGTTQTGELFF	TGCGCCAGCAGCCTCACCCCCGGGACTACCCAAACCGGGGAGCTGTTTTTT	TRBJ2-2	TRBD2	TRBV5-1	few
CAWRGQGLAGAYEQYF	TGTGCCTGGAGGGGACAAGGACTAGCGGGGGCCTACGAGCAGTACTTC	TRBJ2-7	TRBD2	TRBV30	few
CASSPQTGQGQPQHF	TGTGCCAGCAGTCCCCAGACAGGGCAAGGTCAGCCCCAGCATTTT	TRBJ1-5	TRBD1	TRBV6-1	NA
CASSETGTSGPLGNEQFF	TGTGCCAGCAGCGAAACTGGGACTAGCGGCCCTCTAGGGAATGAGCAGTTCTTC	TRBJ2-1	TRBD2	TRBV9	few
CAWSGGLAGVPGELFF	TGTGCCTGGAGTGGAGGACTAGCGGGAGTCCCCGGGGAGCTGTTTTTT	TRBJ2-2	TRBD2	TRBV30	NA
CASSVARGTEAFF	TGTGCCAGCAGCGTAGCTAGGGGCACTGAAGCTTTCTTT	TRBJ1-1	NA	TRBV9	NA
CAGKTGGRNQPQHF	TGTGCCGGAAAGACAGGGGGCCGGAATCAGCCCCAGCATTTT	TRBJ1-5	TRBD1	TRBV28	NA
CSVAELNTEAFF	TGCAGCGTGGCGGAGTTGAACACTGAAGCTTTCTTT	TRBJ1-1	NA	TRBV29-1	few
CASRRTASNYGYTF	TGTGCCAGCAGAAGGACAGCTTCTAACTATGGCTACACCTTC	TRBJ1-2	NA	TRBV6-5	NA
CASSSGTGGPEKLFF	TGTGCCAGCAGCTCCGGGACAGGGGGCCCGGAAAAACTGTTTTTT	TRBJ1-4	TRBD1	TRBV11-2	few
CASSTSGGAGQTQYF	TGTGCCAGCAGCACTAGCGGGGGGGCGGGACAGACCCAGTACTTC	TRBJ2-5	TRBD2	TRBV9	NA